This T cell receptor (beta chain) was found in a study of T cell changes during pregnancy in multiple sclerosis. Germline assignment: CDR1 KGHSH and CDR2 LQKENI. V lost 1 base and J 5 bases, leaving 9 bases between the germline ends. The CDR3 has 14 amino acids. Sequencing used immunoSEQ multiplex PCR; TCRdb keeps in-frame clones, though not all of them. The data contain 60,000 to 80,000 clones, approximately 86% of them singletons. Here the sequenced sample was peripheral blood, taken before pregnancy. The receptor's source is a female donor with multiple sclerosis, enrolled in a pregnancy study. The rearrangement links TRBV18 to TRBJ1-5; no clear D. The DNA of the CDR3 is TGTGCCAGCTCACCACAATCCGGGGATCAGCCCCAGCATTTT. Protein product: CASSPQSGDQPQHF.